This T cell receptor beta chain was found in a study of blood T cell repertoires in COVID-19. Study overall: The United States, Italy and Spain provided the acute and convalescent COVID-19 samples. PBMCs, B-cell-depleted T cells, or T cells were the source of the cDNA or gDNA that made up the material.

Original handling: Scientists estimated how many nucleated cells there were by amplifying reference gene primers. Data came from immunoSEQ multiplex PCR; TCRdb stores just in-frame clones and leaves some out. For V, J and clone size, that table is used; D and trimming come from the DNA. This sample has approximately 180,000 clones, with 70% to 90% found just once. The CDR3 loop spans 13 amino acids. V lost 1 base to trimming and J lost 7 bases; unmatched junction nucleotides: 0. The gene calls are TRBV12-3 or TRBV12-4 and TRBJ2-1, with TRBD2 matching 8 bases. The origin of this receptor is a woman aged 80 or older with acute or convalescent COVID-19. The sequenced sample was peripheral blood. CDR3 loop: CASSLVAGNEQFF. The CDR3 coding sequence is TGTGCCAGCAGTTTAGTAGCGGGAAATGAGCAGTTCTTC.